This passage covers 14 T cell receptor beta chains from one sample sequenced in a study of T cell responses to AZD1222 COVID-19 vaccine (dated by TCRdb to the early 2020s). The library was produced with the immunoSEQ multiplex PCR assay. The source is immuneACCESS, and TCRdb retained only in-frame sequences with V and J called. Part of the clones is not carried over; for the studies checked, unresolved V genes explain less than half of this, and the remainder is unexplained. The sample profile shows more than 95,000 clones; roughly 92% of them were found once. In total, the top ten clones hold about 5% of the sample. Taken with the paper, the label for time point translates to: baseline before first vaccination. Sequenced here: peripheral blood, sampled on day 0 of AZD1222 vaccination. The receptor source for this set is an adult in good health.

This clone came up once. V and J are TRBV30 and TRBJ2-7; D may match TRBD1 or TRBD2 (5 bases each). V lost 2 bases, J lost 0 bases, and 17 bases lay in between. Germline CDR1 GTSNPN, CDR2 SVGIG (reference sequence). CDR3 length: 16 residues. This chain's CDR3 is CAWSYRGVGSSYEQYF. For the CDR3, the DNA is TGTGCCTGGAGTTATCGGGGCGTTGGGAGCTCCTACGAGCAGTACTTC. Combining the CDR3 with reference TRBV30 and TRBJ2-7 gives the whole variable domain SQTIHQWPATLVQPVGSPLSLECTVEGTSNPNLYWYRQAAGRGLQLLFYSVGIGQISSEVPQNLSASRPQDRQFILSSKKLLLSDSGFYLCAWSYRGVGSSYEQYFGPGTRLTVT.

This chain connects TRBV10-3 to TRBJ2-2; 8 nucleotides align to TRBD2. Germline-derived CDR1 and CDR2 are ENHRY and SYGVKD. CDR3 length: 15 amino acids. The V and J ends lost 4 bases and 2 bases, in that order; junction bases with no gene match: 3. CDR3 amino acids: CAISAGGHNTGELFF. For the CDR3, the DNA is TGTGCCATCAGTGCGGGAGGGCACAACACCGGGGAGCTGTTTTTT.

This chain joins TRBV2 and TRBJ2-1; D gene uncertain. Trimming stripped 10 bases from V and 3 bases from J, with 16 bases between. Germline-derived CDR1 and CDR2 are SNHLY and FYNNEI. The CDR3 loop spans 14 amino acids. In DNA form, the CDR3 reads TGTGCCATTCCACTGGAATCAAACTACAATGAGCAGTTCTTC. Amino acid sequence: CAIPLESNYNEQFF.

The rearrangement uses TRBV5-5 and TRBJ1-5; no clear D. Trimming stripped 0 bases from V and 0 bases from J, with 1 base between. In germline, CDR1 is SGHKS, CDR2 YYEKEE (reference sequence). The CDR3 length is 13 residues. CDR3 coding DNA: TGTGCCAGCAGCTTGGGTAGCAATCAGCCCCAGCATTTT. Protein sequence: CASSLGSNQPQHF.

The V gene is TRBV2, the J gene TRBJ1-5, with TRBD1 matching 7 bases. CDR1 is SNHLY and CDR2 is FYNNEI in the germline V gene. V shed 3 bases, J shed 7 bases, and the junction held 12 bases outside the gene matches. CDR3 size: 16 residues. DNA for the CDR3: TGTGCCAGCAGTGATAAGGGCAGGGGGATTCGGCAGCCCCAGCATTTT. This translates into CASSDKGRGIRQPQHF.

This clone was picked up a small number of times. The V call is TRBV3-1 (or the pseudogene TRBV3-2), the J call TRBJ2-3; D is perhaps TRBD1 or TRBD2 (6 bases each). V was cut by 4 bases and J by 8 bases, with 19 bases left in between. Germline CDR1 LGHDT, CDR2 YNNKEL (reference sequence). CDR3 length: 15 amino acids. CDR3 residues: CASSPGGGDRGTQYF. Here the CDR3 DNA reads TGTGCCAGCAGCCCCGGGGGCGGGGACCGAGGTACGCAGTATTTT.

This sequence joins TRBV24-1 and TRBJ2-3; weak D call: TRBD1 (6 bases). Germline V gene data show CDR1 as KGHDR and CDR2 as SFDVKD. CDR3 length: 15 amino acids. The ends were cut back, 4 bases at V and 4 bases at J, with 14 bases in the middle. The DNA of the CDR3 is TGTGCCACCAGTGACCGCCTACAGGGCGCAGATACGCAGTATTTT. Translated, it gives CATSDRLQGADTQYF.

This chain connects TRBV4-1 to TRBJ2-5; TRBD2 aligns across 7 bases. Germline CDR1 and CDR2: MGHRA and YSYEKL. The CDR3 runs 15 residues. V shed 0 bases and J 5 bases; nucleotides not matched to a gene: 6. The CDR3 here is CASSQDQAGEETQYF. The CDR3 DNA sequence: TGCGCCAGCAGCCAAGATCAGGCGGGAGAGGAGACCCAGTACTTC.

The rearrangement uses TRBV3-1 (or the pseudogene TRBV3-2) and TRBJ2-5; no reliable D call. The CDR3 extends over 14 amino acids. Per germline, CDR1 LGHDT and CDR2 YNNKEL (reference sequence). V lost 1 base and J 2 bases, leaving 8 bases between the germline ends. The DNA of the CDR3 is TGTGCCAGCAGCCAAGGAATTGGGCAAGAGACCCAGTACTTC. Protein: CASSQGIGQETQYF.

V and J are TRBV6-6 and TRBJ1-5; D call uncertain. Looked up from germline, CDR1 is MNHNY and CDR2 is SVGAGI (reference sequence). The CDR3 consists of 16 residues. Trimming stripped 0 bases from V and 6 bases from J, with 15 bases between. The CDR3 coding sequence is TGTGCCAGCAGTTACTCGATGTCAGGTCGCGGTCAGCCCCAGCATTTT. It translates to CASSYSMSGRGQPQHF.

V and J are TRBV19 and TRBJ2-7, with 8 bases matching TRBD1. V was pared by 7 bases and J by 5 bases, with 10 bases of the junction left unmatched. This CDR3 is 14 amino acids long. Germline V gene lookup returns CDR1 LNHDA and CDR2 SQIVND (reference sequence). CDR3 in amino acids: CASTADRDGHEQYF. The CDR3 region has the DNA TGTGCCAGTACCGCGGACAGGGACGGCCACGAGCAGTACTTC.

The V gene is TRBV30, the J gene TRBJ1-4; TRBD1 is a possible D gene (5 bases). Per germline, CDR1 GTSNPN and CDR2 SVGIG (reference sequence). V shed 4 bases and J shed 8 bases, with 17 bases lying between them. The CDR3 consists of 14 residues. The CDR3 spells CAWTGPPSGEKLFF. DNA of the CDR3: TGTGCCTGGACGGGACCGCCTTCGGGCGAAAAACTGTTTTTT.

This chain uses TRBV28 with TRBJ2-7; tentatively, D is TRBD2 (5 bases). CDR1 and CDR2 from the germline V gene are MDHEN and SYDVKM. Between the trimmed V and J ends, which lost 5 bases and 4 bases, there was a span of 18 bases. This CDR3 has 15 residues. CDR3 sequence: CASSAHVEGLYEQYF. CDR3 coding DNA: TGTGCCAGCAGTGCCCACGTAGAGGGTTTATACGAGCAGTACTTC.

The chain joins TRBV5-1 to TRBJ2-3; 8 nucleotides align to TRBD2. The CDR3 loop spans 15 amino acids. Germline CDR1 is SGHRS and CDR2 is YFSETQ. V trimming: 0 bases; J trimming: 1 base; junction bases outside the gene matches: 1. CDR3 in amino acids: CASSLATSGTDTQYF. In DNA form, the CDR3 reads TGCGCCAGCAGCTTGGCGACTAGCGGCACAGATACGCAGTATTTT.